This paragraph reports one TCR beta chain. As yet, its antigen is unknown. Trimming removed 8 bases from V and 3 bases from J; junction bases left unmatched: 7. The CDR3 extends over 13 amino acids. Looked up from germline, CDR1 is ENHRY and CDR2 is SYGVKD. The selected patients with pancreatic ductal adenocarcinoma had surgery but no neoadjuvant therapy. This sample is drawn from a study of T cells in pancreatic ductal adenocarcinoma. Study findings and constraints: Tumor and blood clonality did not differ significantly, about 0.12 versus 0.079.

The table came from immunoSEQ multiplex PCR; TCRdb's copy has only in-frame clones and leaves some out. Of around 94,000 clones listed, about 96% are singletons. This TCR was sampled from a human donor with pancreatic ductal adenocarcinoma. The V call is TRBV10-3, the J call TRBJ2-7; 7 bases fit TRBD2. The sequencing input was PBMCs. DNA of the CDR3: TGTGCCATCTCCTCGACTAGCAACTACGAGCAGTACTTC. Its protein product is CAISSTSNYEQYF.